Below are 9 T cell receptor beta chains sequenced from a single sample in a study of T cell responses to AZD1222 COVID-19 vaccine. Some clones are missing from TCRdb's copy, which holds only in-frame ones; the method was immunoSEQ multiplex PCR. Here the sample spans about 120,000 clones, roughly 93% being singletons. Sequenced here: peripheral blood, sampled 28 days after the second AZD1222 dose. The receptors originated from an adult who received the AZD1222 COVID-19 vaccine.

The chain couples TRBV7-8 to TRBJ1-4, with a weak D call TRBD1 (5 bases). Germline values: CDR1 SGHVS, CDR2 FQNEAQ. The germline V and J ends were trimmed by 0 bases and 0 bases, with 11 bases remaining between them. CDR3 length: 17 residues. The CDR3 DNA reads TGTGCCAGCAGCTTAGCGTGGGGGAGGGCAACTAATGAAAAACTGTTTTTT. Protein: CASSLAWGRATNEKLFF.

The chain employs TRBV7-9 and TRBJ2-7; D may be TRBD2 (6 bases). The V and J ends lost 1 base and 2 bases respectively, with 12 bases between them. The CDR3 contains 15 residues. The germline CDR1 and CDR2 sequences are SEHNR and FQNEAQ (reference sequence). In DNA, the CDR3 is TGTGCCAGCAGCTTAGTTCCTAGCGATCCCTACGAGCAGTACTTC. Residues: CASSLVPSDPYEQYF.

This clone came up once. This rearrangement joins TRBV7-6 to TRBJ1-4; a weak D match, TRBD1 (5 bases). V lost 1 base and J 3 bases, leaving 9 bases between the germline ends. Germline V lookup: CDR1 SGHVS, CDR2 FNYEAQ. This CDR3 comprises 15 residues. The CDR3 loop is CASSLDRGANEKLFF. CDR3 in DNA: TGTGCCAGCAGCTTAGACCGGGGCGCTAATGAAAAACTGTTTTTT. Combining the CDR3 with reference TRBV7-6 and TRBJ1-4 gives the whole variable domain GAGVSQSPRYKVTKRGQDVALRCDPISGHVSLYWYRQALGQGPEFLTYFNYEAQQDKSGLPNDRFSAERPEGSISTLTIQRTEQRDSAMYRCASSLDRGANEKLFFGSGTQLSVL.

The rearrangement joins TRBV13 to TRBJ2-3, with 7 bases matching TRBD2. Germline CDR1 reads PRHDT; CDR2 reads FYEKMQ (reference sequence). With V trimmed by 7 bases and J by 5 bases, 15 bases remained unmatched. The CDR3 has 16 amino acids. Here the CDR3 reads CASTIWGGEVGDTQYF. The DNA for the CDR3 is TGTGCCAGCACCATATGGGGGGGAGAGGTAGGAGATACGCAGTATTTT.

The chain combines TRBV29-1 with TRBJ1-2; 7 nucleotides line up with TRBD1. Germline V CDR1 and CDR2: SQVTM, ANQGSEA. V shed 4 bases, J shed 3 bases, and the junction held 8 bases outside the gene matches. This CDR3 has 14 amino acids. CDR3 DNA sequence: TGCAGCGTTGGATCCTCCGGGACAGACTATGGCTACACCTTC. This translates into CSVGSSGTDYGYTF.

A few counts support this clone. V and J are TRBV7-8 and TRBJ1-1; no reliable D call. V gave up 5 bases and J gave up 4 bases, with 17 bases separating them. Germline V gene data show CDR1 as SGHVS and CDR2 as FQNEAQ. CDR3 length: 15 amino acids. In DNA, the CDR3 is TGTGCCAGCAGCCCCGGGCTTCACGGCGGCACTGAAGCTTTCTTT. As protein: CASSPGLHGGTEAFF.

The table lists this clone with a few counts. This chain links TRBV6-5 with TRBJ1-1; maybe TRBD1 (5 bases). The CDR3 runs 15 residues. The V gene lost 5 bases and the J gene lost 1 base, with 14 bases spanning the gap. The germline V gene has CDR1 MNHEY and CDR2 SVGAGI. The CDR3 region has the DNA TGTGCCAGCAGTCACCACGACAGAACGAACACTGAAGCTTTCTTT. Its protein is CASSHHDRTNTEAFF.

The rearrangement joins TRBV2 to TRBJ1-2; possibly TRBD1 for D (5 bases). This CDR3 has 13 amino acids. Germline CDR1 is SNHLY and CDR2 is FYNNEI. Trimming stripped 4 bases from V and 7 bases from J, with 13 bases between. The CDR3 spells CASSGGGASGYTF. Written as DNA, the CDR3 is TGTGCCAGCAGTGGAGGAGGGGCGAGTGGCTACACCTTC. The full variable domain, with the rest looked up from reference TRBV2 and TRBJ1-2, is EPEVTQTPSHQVTQMGQEVILRCVPISNHLYFYWYRQILGQKVEFLVSFYNNEISEKSEIFDDQFSVERPDGSNFTLKIRSTKLEDSAMYFCASSGGGASGYTFGSGTRLTVV.

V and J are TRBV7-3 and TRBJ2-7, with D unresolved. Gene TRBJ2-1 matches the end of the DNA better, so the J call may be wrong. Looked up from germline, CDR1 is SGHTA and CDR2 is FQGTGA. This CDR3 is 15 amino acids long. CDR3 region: CASSLTLGNRNEQFF. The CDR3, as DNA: TGTGCCAGCAGCTTAACGTTAGGGAATCGGAATGAGCAGTTCTTC.